This T cell receptor (beta chain) stems from a study of OX40 agonist ivuxolimab in advanced cancers. Study details: Partial responses were seen in three patients, one with hepatocellular carcinoma and two with cutaneous melanoma.

This table comes from immunoSEQ multiplex PCR, and its TCRdb copy is limited to in-frame clones, with some not included. The table lists approximately 84,000 clones, about nine tenths of them singletons. This clone was seen a single time. The sample consisted of CD4+ or CD8+ T cells sorted from blood, taken in a trial of the OX40 agonist ivuxolimab. The sequence was obtained from an adult with an advanced solid tumor such as melanoma, head and neck, liver or kidney cancer.

The CDR3 nucleotides are TGTGCCAGCAGTCTCCGATCCGGGACAGGGAGGGCAGATACGCAGTATTTT. This gives the protein CASSLRSGTGRADTQYF. The rearrangement uses TRBV27 and TRBJ2-3; 9 positions agree with TRBD1. Germline V CDR1 and CDR2: MNHEY, SMNVEV (reference sequence). The length of the CDR3 is 17 residues. V was pared by 5 bases and J by 4 bases, with 13 bases of the junction left unmatched.